Below, 16 T cell receptor beta chains from the same sample are listed, as sequenced in a study of blood T cell repertoires in COVID-19. Libraries were prepared by immunoSEQ multiplex PCR; TCRdb keeps only in-frame clonotypes and omits some of them. The repertoire holds over 200,000 clones, with 80% to 90% as singletons. Sequenced: PBMCs or T cells enriched from blood (not recorded which). The receptor set was obtained from a woman in her 30s who had been exposed to COVID-19.

The rearrangement joins TRBV3-1 (or the pseudogene TRBV3-2) to TRBJ2-5; D is unresolved. Deletions cut 0 bases from V and 5 bases from J, with 10 bases between. The germline V gene encodes CDR1 LGHDT and CDR2 YNNKEL (reference sequence). This CDR3 contains 14 residues. The CDR3 nucleotides read TGTGCCAGCAGCCAAGATCCCCTCGGGGAGACCCAGTACTTC. Residues: CASSQDPLGETQYF.

The chain is built from TRBV9 and TRBJ2-1, with 8 positions matching TRBD2. The J segment lost 6 bases and the V segment lost 1 base, leaving 3 bases of the junction unmatched. This CDR3 spans 14 amino acids. Germline CDR1 is SGDLS and CDR2 is YYNGEE. The CDR3 region has the DNA TGTGCCAGCAGCGTAACTAGCGGTGTCAATGAGCAGTTCTTC. Encoded protein: CASSVTSGVNEQFF.

V gene TRBV5-6 combines with J gene TRBJ1-5; D is undetermined. Germline loops: CDR1 SGHDT, CDR2 YYEEEE. The CDR3 runs 16 residues. Trimming pared 5 bases from V and 1 base from J, leaving 16 bases between. CDR3 protein: CASSSLAQASNQPQHF. For the CDR3, the DNA is TGTGCCAGCAGTTCGCTCGCGCAGGCGAGCAATCAGCCCCAGCATTTT.

This sequence joins TRBV6-1 and TRBJ2-2, with TRBD2 matching 10 bases. Losses at the gene ends were 4 bases for V and 0 bases for J; bases not matched to a gene: 8. This CDR3 comprises 18 residues. Germline V CDR1 and CDR2: MNHNS, SASEGT. CDR3 in DNA: TGTGCCAGCAGTGCTACTAGCGGGATTGGGACGAACACCGGGGAGCTGTTTTTT. Its protein product is CASSATSGIGTNTGELFF.

This clone was seen a handful of times. The chain uses TRBV7-2 and TRBJ1-5; D uncertain. Germline CDR1 is SGHTA and CDR2 is FQGNSA. V was cut by 3 bases and J by 0 bases, with 18 bases left in between. The CDR3 consists of 18 residues. The CDR3 DNA reads as TGTGCCAGCAGCTTTGGAGGAATCGGGCCTTATAGCAATCAGCCCCAGCATTTT. Amino acid sequence: CASSFGGIGPYSNQPQHF.

This sequence joins TRBV3-1 (or the pseudogene TRBV3-2) and TRBJ1-2; D perhaps matches TRBD1 (5 bases). Germline V gene lookup returns CDR1 LGHDT and CDR2 YNNKEL (reference sequence). The CDR3 is made up of 15 amino acids. V lost 4 bases, J lost 6 bases, and 18 bases lay in between. In DNA, the CDR3 is TGTGCCAGCAGCCCGGAAGGGTCGGGGGTAAATGGCTACACCTTC. This codes for CASSPEGSGVNGYTF.

Note on this clone: The same CDR3 also results from other DNA sequences found in this sample. The chain has TRBV5-8 and TRBJ2-6; D gene ambiguous. Germline V gene sequence: CDR1 SGHTS, CDR2 YDEGEE. CDR3 size: 16 residues. Trimming cost V 0 bases and J 2 bases, with 9 bases left between them. The chain's CDR3 is CASSLVAGPGANVLTF. The CDR3 coding sequence is TGTGCCAGCAGCTTGGTGGCTGGGCCTGGGGCCAACGTCCTGACTTTC.

The CDR3 sequence: CATSEYQGSFGTDTQYF. CDR3 DNA: TGTGCCACCAGTGAATACCAGGGGTCTTTCGGCACAGATACGCAGTATTTT. The V call is TRBV24-1, the J call TRBJ2-3; D possibly corresponds to TRBD1 (6 bases). The germline V gene encodes CDR1 KGHDR and CDR2 SFDVKD. V was cut by 4 bases and J by 1 base, with 17 bases left in between. The CDR3 is made up of 17 amino acids.

The chain uses TRBV5-1 and TRBJ2-1; 10 nucleotides agree with TRBD2. Germline assignment: CDR1 SGHRS and CDR2 YFSETQ. This CDR3 spans 16 amino acids. The V and J ends lost 4 bases and 8 bases, in that order; junction bases with no gene match: 12. The CDR3 sequence is CASSRTSGPSFDEQFF. The CDR3 coding sequence is TGCGCCAGCAGCCGGACTAGCGGCCCGTCCTTCGATGAGCAGTTCTTC.

This rearrangement joins TRBV15 to TRBJ2-1; weak D call: TRBD2 (6 bases). Germline assignment: CDR1 LNHNV and CDR2 YYDKDF (reference sequence). With 5 bases removed from V and 6 bases from J, the gap between germline ends came to 14 bases. CDR3 length: 14 amino acids. CDR3 sequence: CATSRPGAPNEQFF. The CDR3 DNA sequence: TGTGCCACCAGCCGACCGGGAGCGCCCAATGAGCAGTTCTTC.

This chain links TRBV10-1 with TRBJ2-1, with 7 bases aligning to TRBD1. CDR3 length: 14 amino acids. CDR1 WNHNN and CDR2 SYGVQD come from the germline V gene (reference sequence). After removal of 3 bases from V and 6 bases from J, the junction contained 5 bases not matched to a gene. The CDR3 DNA reads as TGCGCCAGCAGTGACGACAGGGTACGCAATGAGCAGTTCTTC. It codes for CASSDDRVRNEQFF.

The chain carries TRBV11-2 and TRBJ2-2; D is perhaps TRBD2 (6 bases). The CDR3 totals 18 residues. Trimming took 0 bases from V and 2 from J, leaving 16 bases between them. The germline CDR1 and CDR2 sequences are SGHAT and FQNNGV. The CDR3 DNA is TGTGCCAGCAGCTTAGATTTCGTCGGGGGAGGTAACACCGGGGAGCTGTTTTTT. It codes for CASSLDFVGGGNTGELFF.

The chain carries TRBV27 and TRBJ2-2; 8 nucleotides line up with TRBD1. Losses at the gene ends were 0 bases for V and 6 bases for J; bases not matched to a gene: 9. Germline CDR1 is MNHEY and CDR2 is SMNVEV (reference sequence). The CDR3 extends over 17 amino acids. CDR3 DNA: TGTGCCAGCAGTTTATCCTGTCGGGACAGGATCCCCGGGGAGCTGTTTTTT. Amino acids: CASSLSCRDRIPGELFF.

The genes are TRBV3-1 (or the pseudogene TRBV3-2) and TRBJ2-1, with TRBD1 identical over 8 bases. Germline CDR1 reads LGHDT; CDR2 reads YNNKEL (reference sequence). V dropped 2 bases and J dropped 12; count of bases not matched to a gene: 6. The CDR3 runs to 13 residues. CDR3 region: CASSQQRQGLQFF. The CDR3 DNA is TGTGCCAGCAGCCAACAGCGACAGGGGTTGCAGTTCTTC.

The chain is built from TRBV27 and TRBJ2-6; 7 bases match TRBD2. Germline V gene sequence: CDR1 MNHEY, CDR2 SMNVEV (reference sequence). The V and J ends lost 5 bases and 2 bases, in that order; junction bases with no gene match: 12. The CDR3 spans 18 residues. The CDR3 DNA reads as TGTGCCAGCAGTCCGACGAGGACTAGTTTCGCTGGGGCCAACGTCCTGACTTTC. Translating it yields CASSPTRTSFAGANVLTF.

The rearrangement uses TRBV6-5 and TRBJ1-4; 7 nucleotides align to TRBD1. CDR3 length: 12 amino acids. Germline V gives CDR1 MNHEY, CDR2 SVGAGI. The V segment lost 6 bases and the J segment 8 bases; nucleotides outside the gene matches: 3. The CDR3 bases are TGTGCCAGCAGGGGACAGTCCGAAAAACTGTTTTTT. It translates to CASRGQSEKLFF.